This T cell receptor beta chain was captured by sequencing in a study of regulatory T cells in long-lasting Graves disease. Study conclusions and caveats: Patients with persistent Graves' had lower TCR diversity than newly diagnosed patients. Possibly, too few samples lowered accuracy.

Documented time point: newly diagnosed GD, antithyroid drugs for less than 3 months. Making the TCR library involved RNA that had been extracted from PBMCs. The V end was cut by 6 bases, the J end by 5 bases, with 10 bases between. Germline loops: CDR1 MNHEY, CDR2 SMNVEV (reference sequence). This CDR3 contains 13 residues. Assembly of TCR beta libraries relied on iRepertoire HTBI primers together with Arm-PCR of CDR3 regions. Methods used by the authors: The identification of 50 to 65 TRBV and roughly 14 TRBJ segments was made across samples. TCRdb re-called the multiplex PCR reads through MiXCR, storing one row per CDR3 protein. TCRdb, not the original authors, processed these V and J calls. Among some 250,000 distinct CDR3 sequences listed, 15% to 20% were seen once. This clonotype has a handful of counts. Its antigen is currently unknown. The sample also formed part of further work on T cells in Graves' hyperthyroidism and ophthalmopathy. Per that paper: First-round RT-PCR targeting the TCR CDR3 was performed with the HTBI primer set.

The rearrangement joins TRBV27 to TRBJ2-2; D unresolved. The source of this sequence is a woman aged 30 to 39 with Graves disease. The sequenced sample was peripheral blood mononuclear cells (PBMCs), obtained at new diagnosis, from a patient treated with antithyroid drugs. For the CDR3, the DNA is TGTGCCAGCAGCCAAACACCAACCGGGGAGCTGTTTTTT. Its translation: CASSQTPTGELFF.